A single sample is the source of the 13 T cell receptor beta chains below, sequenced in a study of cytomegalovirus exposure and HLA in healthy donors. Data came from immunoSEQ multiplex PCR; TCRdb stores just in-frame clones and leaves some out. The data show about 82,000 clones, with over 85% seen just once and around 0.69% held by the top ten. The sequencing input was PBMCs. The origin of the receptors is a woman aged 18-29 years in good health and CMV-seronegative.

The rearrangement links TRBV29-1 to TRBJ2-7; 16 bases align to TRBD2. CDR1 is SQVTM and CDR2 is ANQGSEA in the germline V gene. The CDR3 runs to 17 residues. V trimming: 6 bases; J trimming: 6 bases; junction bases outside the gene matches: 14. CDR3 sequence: CSVAVGLAGGPRSEQYF. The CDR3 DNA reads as TGCAGCGTCGCAGTGGGACTAGCGGGGGGGCCAAGGAGCGAGCAGTACTTC.

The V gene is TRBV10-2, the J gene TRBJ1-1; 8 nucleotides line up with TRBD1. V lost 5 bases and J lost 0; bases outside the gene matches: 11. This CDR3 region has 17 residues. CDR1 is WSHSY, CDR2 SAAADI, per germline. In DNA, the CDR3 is TGCGCCAGCAGTCCTGGCGGCAGGGGGCTTTTGAACACTGAAGCTTTCTTT. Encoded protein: CASSPGGRGLLNTEAFF.

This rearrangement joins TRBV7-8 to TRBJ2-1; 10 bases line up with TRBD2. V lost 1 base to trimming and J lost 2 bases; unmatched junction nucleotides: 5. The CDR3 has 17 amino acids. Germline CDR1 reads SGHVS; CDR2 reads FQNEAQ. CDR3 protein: CASSLDSTSGPYNEQFF. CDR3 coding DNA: TGTGCCAGCAGCTTAGACTCGACTAGCGGGCCCTACAATGAGCAGTTCTTC.

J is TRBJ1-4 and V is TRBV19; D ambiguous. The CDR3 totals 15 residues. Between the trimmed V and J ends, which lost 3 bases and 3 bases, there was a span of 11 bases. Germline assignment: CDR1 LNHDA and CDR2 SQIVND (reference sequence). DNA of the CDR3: TGTGCCAGTAGTATCAGGTTTCTTTCTAATGAAAAACTGTTTTTT. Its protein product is CASSIRFLSNEKLFF.

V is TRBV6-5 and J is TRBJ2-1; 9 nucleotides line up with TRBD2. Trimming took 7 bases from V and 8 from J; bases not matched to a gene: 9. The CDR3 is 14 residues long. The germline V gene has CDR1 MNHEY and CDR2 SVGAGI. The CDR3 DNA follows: TGTGCCAGCACTGGAATAGCGGGGGCGCATGAGCAGTTCTTC. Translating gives CASTGIAGAHEQFF.

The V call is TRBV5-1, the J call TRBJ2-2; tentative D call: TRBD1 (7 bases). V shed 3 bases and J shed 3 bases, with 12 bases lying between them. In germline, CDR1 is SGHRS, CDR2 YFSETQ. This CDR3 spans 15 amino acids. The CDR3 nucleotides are TGCGCCAGCAGCTCCGACAGGGAGGACACCGGGGAGCTGTTTTTT. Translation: CASSSDREDTGELFF.

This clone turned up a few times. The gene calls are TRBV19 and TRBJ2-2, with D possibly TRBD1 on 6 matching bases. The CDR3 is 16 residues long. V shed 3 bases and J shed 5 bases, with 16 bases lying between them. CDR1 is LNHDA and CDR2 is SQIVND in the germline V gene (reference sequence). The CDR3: CASSIPSGVWTGELFF. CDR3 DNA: TGTGCCAGTAGTATCCCCTCAGGGGTCTGGACCGGGGAGCTGTTTTTT.

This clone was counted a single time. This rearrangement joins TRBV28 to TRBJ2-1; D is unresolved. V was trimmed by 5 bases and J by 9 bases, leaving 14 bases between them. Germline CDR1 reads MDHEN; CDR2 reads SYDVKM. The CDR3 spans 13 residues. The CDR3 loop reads CASSPAGFREQFF. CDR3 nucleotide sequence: TGTGCCAGCAGTCCGGCAGGTTTCCGTGAGCAGTTCTTC.

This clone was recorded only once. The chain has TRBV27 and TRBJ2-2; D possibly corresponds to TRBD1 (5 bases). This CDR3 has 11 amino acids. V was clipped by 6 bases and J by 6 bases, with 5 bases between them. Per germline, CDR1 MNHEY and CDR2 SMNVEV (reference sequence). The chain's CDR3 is CASRGPGELFF. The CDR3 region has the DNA TGTGCCAGCAGGGGGCCCGGGGAGCTGTTTTTT.

CDR3 residues: CASSTWDRDEDTQYF. CDR3 DNA sequence: TGTGCCAGCAGCACTTGGGACAGGGACGAAGATACGCAGTATTTT. The chain couples TRBV7-2 to TRBJ2-3; 9 positions match TRBD1. The CDR3 totals 15 residues. From germline, CDR1 is SGHTA and CDR2 FQGNSA. V shed 5 bases, J shed 5 bases, and the junction held 8 bases outside the gene matches.

The CDR3 sequence: CASSPPAEGRETQYF. The CDR3 DNA is TGTGCCAGCAGCCCGCCGGCGGAGGGGAGAGAGACCCAGTACTTC. The genes are TRBV28 and TRBJ2-5; possibly TRBD2 for D (6 bases). This CDR3 region has 15 residues. Germline V gene data show CDR1 as MDHEN and CDR2 as SYDVKM. Trimming cost V 6 bases and J 4 bases, with 18 bases left between them. The variable domain in full, with the rest retrieved from reference TRBV28 and TRBJ2-5, is DVKVTQSSRYLVKRTGEKVFLECVQDMDHENMFWYRQDPGLGLRLIYFSYDVKMKEKGDIPEGYSVSREKKERFSLILESASTNQTSMYLCASSPPAEGRETQYFGPGTRLLVL.

The CDR3 loop reads CASSLRGSYEQYF. DNA of the CDR3: TGTGCCAGCAGTCTACGTGGCTCCTACGAGCAGTACTTC. The chain employs TRBV27 and TRBJ2-7; D is ambiguous. Germline CDR1 is MNHEY and CDR2 is SMNVEV (reference sequence). V was clipped by 5 bases and J by 0 bases, with 8 bases between them. This CDR3 has 13 amino acids.

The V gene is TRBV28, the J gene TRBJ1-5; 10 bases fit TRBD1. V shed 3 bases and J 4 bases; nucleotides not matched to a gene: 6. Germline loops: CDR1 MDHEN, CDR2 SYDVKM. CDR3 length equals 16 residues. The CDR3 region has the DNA TGTGCCAGCAGTTTCGCCGACAGGGGGCGAAATCAGCCCCAGCATTTT. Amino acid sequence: CASSFADRGRNQPQHF.